This entry is about one T cell receptor (beta chain). The sample holds many counts of this clonotype. Its cognate antigen has yet to be identified. Base qualities are not provided; no much larger clone lies one nucleotide away. Flow cytometry had shown CD8+CD57+ cell expansion in the patients selected for sequencing. Every patient had severe acquired aplastic anemia, diagnosed using the International Study of Aplastic Anemia and Agranulocytosis and Camitta criteria. Patients had received no therapy at the time of blood sampling. The study deep-sequenced TCR repertoires of sorted CD4+ and CD8+ blood T cells from severe aplastic anemia patients and healthy subjects. Patients were enrolled under clinicaltrials.gov protocols 00001620, 01623167, 00001397, 00071045, 00081523 and 00961064 in the USA. Ficoll-Paque density gradient centrifugation was used to isolate peripheral blood mononuclear cells. Before DNA extraction, CD4+ and CD8+ T cells were sorted by FACS or by magnetic beads.

The sample is drawn from a study of CD8+CD57+ T cells in acquired aplastic anemia (dated by TCRdb to the late 2010s). Study-level background: Extracted DNA from sorted CD4+ and CD8+ cells averaged about 3 ug, ranging from roughly 0.2 to 30 ug. CD8+CD57+ expansion was defined as a frequency above the mean frequency observed in healthy subjects.

Genomic DNA was used as template for profiling of TCR beta VDJ combinations and CDR3 sequences. TCR repertoire sequencing was run on an Illumina HiSeq 2000. The study's own analysis went as follows. TRBV/TRBJ rearrangement plots, CDR3 size and DJ length profiles, and Simpson's diversity index were used to evaluate the repertoires. The immunodominant clone was defined as the most abundant DNA sequence in deep sequencing data. CDR3 amino acid sequences were checked for sharing between subjects and were compared against published repertoires and the VDJdb database. The public sequencing data were trimmed at Q25 with fastp and processed into clonotypes with MiXCR by TCRdb, which kept only in-frame beta chains. All rows with the same CDR3 protein become a single entry with the most common DNA and genes. TCRdb's processing, not the authors', yielded these V and J calls. Here the sample has 310,000 or so distinct CDR3 sequences; 56% occur a single time. Together, the top ten hold roughly 1.2% of the sample.

The CDR3 measures 17 amino acids from cysteine to phenylalanine. Of all the DNA, just the CDR3 is kept, 51 bases in frame from base 1. CDR1 and CDR2 are drawn from the germline V gene: MNHNS, SASEGT. For this chain, trimming is 3 bases at the V end and 1 base at the J end, and the number of junction bases without a gene match is 8. Beyond this particular receptor, the publication reports: Between patients and healthy controls, no significant difference in CD8+ Simpson's diversity was found (P=0.060). Around 30 CD8+ CDR3 sequences were shared between patients and controls but appeared highly expressed in patients and within their immunodominant clones.

The chain uses TRBV6-1 and TRBJ2-3; a stretch of 9 junction bases matches TRBD2. The sequence was obtained from a human donor with aplastic anemia. The sequenced material came from sorted CD4+, CD8+, or CD8+CD57+ T cells (not recorded which) from PBMCs. The DNA sequence is TGTGCCAGCAGTGAGGGACTAGCTAAATTCGGCACAGATACGCAGTATTTT. Translation gives CASSEGLAKFGTDTQYF.